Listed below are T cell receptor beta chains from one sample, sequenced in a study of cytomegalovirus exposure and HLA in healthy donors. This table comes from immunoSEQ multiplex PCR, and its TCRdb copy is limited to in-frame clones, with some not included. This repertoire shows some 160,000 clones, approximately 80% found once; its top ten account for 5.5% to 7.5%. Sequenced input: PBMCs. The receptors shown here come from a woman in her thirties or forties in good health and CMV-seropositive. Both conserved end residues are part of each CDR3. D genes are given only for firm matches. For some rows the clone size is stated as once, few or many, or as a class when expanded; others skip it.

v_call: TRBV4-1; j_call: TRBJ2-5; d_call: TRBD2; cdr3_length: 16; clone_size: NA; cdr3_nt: TGCGCCAGCAGCCCGACCGGGGCGGGGGGGCAAGAGACCCAGTACTTC; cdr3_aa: CASSPTGAGGQETQYF
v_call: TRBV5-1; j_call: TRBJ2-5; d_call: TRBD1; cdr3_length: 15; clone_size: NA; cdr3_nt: TGCGCCAGCAGCGTATCGGGACAGCTACAAGAGACCCAGTACTTC; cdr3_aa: CASSVSGQLQETQYF
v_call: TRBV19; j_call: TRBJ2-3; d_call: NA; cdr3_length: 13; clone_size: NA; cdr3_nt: TGTGCCAGTAATATTGGCGGAACAGATACGCAGTATTTT; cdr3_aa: CASNIGGTDTQYF
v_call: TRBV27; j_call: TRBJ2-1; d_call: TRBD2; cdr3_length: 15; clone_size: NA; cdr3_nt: TGTGCCAGCAGTTTGGCGGGGGGGCCGCAGAATGAGCAGTTCTTC; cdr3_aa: CASSLAGGPQNEQFF
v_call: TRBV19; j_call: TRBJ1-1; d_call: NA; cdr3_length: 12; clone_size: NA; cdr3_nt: TGTGCCAGTAGTTGGCGGGGGACTGAAGCTTTCTTT; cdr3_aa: CASSWRGTEAFF
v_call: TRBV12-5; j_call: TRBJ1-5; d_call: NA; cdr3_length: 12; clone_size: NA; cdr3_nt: TGTGCTAGTGGCCTGAGTCCTCAGCCCCAGCATTTT; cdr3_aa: CASGLSPQPQHF
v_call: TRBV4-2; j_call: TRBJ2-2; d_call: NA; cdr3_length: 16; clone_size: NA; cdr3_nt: TGTGCCAGCAGCCAAGAAGGGATCCAGGGAACCGGGGAGCTGTTTTTT; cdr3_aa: CASSQEGIQGTGELFF
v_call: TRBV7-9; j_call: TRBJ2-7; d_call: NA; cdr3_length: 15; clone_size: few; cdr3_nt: TGTGCCAGCAGCTTAGGCACGAGCTTCTCCTACGAGCAGTACTTC; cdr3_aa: CASSLGTSFSYEQYF
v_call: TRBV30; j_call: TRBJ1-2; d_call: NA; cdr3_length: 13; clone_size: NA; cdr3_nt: TGTGCCTATAAACGGGAGGGGCTTGGTGGCTACACCTTC; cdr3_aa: CAYKREGLGGYTF
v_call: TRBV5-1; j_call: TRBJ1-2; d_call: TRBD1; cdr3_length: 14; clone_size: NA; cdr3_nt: TGCGCCAGCAGCGCGACAGGGTCTAACTATGGCTACACCTTC; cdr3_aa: CASSATGSNYGYTF
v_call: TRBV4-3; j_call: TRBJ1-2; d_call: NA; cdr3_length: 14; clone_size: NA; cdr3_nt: TGCGCCAGCAGCCAAACCCGGACAAGCCTGGGCTACACCTTC; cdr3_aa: CASSQTRTSLGYTF
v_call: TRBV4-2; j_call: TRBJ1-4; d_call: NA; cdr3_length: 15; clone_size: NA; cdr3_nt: TGTGCCAGCAGCCAAGATGGGCAGATGGGGAGTGAGCTGTTTTTT; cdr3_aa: CASSQDGQMGSELFF
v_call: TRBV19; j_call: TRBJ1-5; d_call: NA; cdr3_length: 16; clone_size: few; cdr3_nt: TGTGCCAGTAGTACAAGGGAGGGGGGCAGCAATCAGCCCCAGCATTTT; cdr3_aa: CASSTREGGSNQPQHF
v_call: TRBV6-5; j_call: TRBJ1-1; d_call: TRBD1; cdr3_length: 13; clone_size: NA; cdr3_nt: TGTGCCAGCAGGATAGGACAGGGGGTTGAAGCTTTCTTT; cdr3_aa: CASRIGQGVEAFF
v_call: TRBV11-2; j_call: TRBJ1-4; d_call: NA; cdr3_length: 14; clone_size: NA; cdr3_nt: TGTGCCAGCAGCCCCCGGGGGGCGGGAGAAAAACTGTTTTTT; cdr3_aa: CASSPRGAGEKLFF
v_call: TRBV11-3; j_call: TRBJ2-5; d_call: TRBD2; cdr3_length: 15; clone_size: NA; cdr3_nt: TGTGCCAGCAGCCGGGGACTAGCGACACAAGAGACCCAGTACTTC; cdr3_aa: CASSRGLATQETQYF
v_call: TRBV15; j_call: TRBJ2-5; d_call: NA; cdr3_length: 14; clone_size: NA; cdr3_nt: TGTGCCACCAGCAGAGAACGGTTCGGGTCGGCCCAGTACTTC; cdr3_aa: CATSRERFGSAQYF
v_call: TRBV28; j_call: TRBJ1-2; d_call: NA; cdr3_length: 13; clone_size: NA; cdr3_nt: TGTGCCAGCAGGGGGGGTACGTATCTGGGCTACACCTTC; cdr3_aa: CASRGGTYLGYTF
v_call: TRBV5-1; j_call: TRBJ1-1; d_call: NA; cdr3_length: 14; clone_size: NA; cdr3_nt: TGCGCCAGCAGCGCAGGGGCCTTGAACACTGAAGCTTTCTTT; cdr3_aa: CASSAGALNTEAFF
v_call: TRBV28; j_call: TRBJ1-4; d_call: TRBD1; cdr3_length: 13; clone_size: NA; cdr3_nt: TGTGCCAGCCATACAGGGGGTGGTGAAAAACTGTTTTTT; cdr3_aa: CASHTGGGEKLFF
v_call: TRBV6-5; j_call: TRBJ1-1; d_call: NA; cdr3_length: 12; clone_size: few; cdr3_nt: TGTGCCAGCAGTGAAGGAGGGAGAGACGCTTTCTTT; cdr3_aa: CASSEGGRDAFF
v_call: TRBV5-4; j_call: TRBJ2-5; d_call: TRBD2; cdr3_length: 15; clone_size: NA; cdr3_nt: TGTGCCAGCAGCCAAACTAGCGGCCAGGGGGAGACCCAGTACTTC; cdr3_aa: CASSQTSGQGETQYF
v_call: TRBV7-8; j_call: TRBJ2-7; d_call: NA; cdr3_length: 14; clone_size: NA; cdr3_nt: TGTGCCAGCAGCTTAATAGATAGCGTCTACGAGCAGTACTTC; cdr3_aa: CASSLIDSVYEQYF
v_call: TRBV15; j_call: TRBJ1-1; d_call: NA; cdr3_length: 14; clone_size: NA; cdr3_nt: TGTGCCACCAGCAGAGTCCAGGGTGAGGCTGAAGCTTTCTTT; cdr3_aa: CATSRVQGEAEAFF
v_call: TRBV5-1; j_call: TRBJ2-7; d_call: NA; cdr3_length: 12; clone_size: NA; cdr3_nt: TGCGCCAGCAGCGCGGACACCTACGAGCAGTACTTC; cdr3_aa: CASSADTYEQYF
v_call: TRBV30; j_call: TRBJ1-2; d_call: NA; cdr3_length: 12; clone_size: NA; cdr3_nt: TGTGCCTGGAGAGGGGAATACTATGGCTACACCTTC; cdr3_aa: CAWRGEYYGYTF
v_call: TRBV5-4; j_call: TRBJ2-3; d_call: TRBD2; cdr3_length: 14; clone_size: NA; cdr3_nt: TGTGCCAGCAGCTTGAGCGGGGGCACAGATACGCAGTATTTT; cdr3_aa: CASSLSGGTDTQYF
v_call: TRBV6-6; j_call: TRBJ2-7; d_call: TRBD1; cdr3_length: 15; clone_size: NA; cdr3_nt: TGTGCCAGCAGCCCTATTAGACAGGGAACCTACGAGCAGTACTTC; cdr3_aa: CASSPIRQGTYEQYF
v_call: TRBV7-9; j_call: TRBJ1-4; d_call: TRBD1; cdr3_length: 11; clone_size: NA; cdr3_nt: TGTGCCAGCAGCATCGGACAGGCGCTGTTTTTT; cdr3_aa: CASSIGQALFF
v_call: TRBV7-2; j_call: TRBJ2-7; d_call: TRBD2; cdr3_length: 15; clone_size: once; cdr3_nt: TGTGCCAGCAGCTTAGAACTAGCGGGGGGGAACGAGCAGTACTTC; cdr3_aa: CASSLELAGGNEQYF
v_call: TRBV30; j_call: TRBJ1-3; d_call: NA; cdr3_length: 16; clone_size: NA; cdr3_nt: TGTGCCTGGAGTTACACCAGGGGATTCGCTGGAAACACCATATATTTT; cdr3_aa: CAWSYTRGFAGNTIYF
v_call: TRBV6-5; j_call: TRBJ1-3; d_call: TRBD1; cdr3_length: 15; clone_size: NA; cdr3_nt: TGTGCCAGCAGATCAGGGGGAAGCTCTGGAAACACCATATATTTT; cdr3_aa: CASRSGGSSGNTIYF
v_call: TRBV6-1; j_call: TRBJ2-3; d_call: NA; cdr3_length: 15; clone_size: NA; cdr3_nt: TGTGCCAGCCGTAAGGACAGCTATGCCACAGATACGCAGTATTTT; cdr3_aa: CASRKDSYATDTQYF
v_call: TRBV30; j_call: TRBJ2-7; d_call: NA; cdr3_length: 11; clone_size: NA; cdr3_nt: TGTGCCTGGGACACGTCCTACGAGCAGTACTTC; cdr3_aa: CAWDTSYEQYF
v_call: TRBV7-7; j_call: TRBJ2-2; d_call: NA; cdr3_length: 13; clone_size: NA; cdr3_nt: TGTGCTAGCAGCTTAGACTTACCCGGGGAGCTGTTTTTT; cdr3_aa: CASSLDLPGELFF
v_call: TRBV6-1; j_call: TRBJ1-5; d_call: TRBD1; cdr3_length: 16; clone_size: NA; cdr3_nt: TGTGCCAGCAGTGAGGGGACAGGGGGCCTTAAACAGCCCCAGCATTTT; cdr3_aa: CASSEGTGGLKQPQHF
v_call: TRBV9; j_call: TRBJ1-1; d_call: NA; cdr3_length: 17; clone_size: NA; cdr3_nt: TGTGCCAGCAGCGTAGGGGAGAGGGTCTTCATGAACACTGAAGCTTTCTTT; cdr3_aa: CASSVGERVFMNTEAFF
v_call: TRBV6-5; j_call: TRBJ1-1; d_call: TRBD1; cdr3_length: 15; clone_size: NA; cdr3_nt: TGTGCCAGCAGTTCCTTGACAGGGGTGAACACTGAAGCTTTCTTT; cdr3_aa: CASSSLTGVNTEAFF
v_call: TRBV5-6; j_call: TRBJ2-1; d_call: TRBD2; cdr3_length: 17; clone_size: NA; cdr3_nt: TGTGCCAGCAGCGTTGGCCTTCTAGCGGGGGTCCTCAATGAGCAGTTCTTC; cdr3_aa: CASSVGLLAGVLNEQFF
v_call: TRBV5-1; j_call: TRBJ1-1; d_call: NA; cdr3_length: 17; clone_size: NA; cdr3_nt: TGCGCCAGCAGCTTGGCCGGTCCGACCAGGGGTCGAACTGAAGCTTTCTTT; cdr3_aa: CASSLAGPTRGRTEAFF
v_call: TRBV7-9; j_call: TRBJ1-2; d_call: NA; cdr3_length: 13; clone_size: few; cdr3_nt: TGTGCCAGCAGCCCGGGACAACAGTATGGCTACACCTTC; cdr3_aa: CASSPGQQYGYTF
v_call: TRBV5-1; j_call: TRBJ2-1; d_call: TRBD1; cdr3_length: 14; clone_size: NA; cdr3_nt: TGCGCCAGCAGTGCGGACAGGGGGCGATCCGAGCAGTTCTTC; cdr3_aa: CASSADRGRSEQFF
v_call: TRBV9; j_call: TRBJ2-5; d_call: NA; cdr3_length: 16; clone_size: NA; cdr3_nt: TGTGCCAGCAGCGTAGCTACCCGGAGTGCACAAGAGACCCAGTACTTC; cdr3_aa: CASSVATRSAQETQYF
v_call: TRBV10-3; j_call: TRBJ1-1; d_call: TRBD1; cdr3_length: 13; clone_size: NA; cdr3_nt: TGTGCCACGCAGGGACAGCCAGACACTGAAGCTTTCTTT; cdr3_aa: CATQGQPDTEAFF
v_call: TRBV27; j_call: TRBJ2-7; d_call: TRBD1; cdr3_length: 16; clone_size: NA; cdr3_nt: TGTGCCAGCAGTATCCTGGCGGGACAGGTTCCCTACGAGCAGTACTTC; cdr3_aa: CASSILAGQVPYEQYF
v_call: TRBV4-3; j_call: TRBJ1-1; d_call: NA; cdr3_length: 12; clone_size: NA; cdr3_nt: TGCGCCAGCAGCGACGGAGTACAAAAAGCTTTCTTT; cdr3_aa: CASSDGVQKAFF
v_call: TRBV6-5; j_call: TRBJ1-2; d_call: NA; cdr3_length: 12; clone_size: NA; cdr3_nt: TGTGCCAGCAGTGCTGGGACTGGTGGCTACACCTTC; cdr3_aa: CASSAGTGGYTF
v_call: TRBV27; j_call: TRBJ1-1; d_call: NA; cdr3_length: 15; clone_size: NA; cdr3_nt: TGTGCCAGCAGTTTATCAGTGGTGGGGCTGACTGAAGCTTTCTTT; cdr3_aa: CASSLSVVGLTEAFF
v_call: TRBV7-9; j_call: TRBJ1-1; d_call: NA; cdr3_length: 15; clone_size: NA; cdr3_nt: TGTTCCAGCAGCTTACTCGACAGTGCGAACACTGAAGCTTTCTTT; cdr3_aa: CSSSLLDSANTEAFF
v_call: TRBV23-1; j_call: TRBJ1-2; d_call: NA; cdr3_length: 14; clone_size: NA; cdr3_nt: TGCGCCAGCAGTTCCAAAGGTAGCCGATATGGCTACACCTTC; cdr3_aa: CASSSKGSRYGYTF
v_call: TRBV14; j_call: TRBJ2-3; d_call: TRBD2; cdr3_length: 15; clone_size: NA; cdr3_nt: TGTGCCAGCAGCCAAGAGGCACTAGCGAGTGATACGCAGTATTTT; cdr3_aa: CASSQEALASDTQYF
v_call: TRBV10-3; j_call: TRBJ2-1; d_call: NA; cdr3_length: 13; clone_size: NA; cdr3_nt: TGTGCCATCAGTGAGTCCCGACAGGATGAGCAGTTCTTC; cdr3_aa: CAISESRQDEQFF
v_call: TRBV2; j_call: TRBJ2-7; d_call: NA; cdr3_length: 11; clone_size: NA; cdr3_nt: TGTGCCAGCCTTGGGGGGTACGAGCAGTACTTC; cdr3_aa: CASLGGYEQYF
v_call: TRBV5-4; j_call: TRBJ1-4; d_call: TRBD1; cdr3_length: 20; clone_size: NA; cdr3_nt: TGTGCCAGCAGCTTGGGGTTGCCAGGGGGTGATATCAGCACTAATGAAAAACTGTTTTTT; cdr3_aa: CASSLGLPGGDISTNEKLFF
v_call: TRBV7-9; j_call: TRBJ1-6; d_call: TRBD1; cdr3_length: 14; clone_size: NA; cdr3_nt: TGTGCCAGCAGCCCGACAGGGGGTCATTCACCCCTCCACTTT; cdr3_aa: CASSPTGGHSPLHF
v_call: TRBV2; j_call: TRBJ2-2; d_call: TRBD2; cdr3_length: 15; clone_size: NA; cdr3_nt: TGTGCCAGCAGTGAGCTAGCGGGGAACACCGGGGAGCTGTTTTTT; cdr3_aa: CASSELAGNTGELFF